This record concerns one TCR beta chain sequence. What it binds is unknown. The authors reverse transcribed all of the isolated RNA, so sequencing captured expressed TCRB transcripts. This table comes from immunoSEQ multiplex PCR, and its TCRdb copy is limited to in-frame clones, with some not included. The top ten clones hold roughly 0.11% of a sample with around 710,000 clones, approximately 13% of them seen once. This sample is drawn from a study of beta chain features in type 1 diabetes. Study-level information: What patients shared with healthy donors was a similar profile of age, gender and cell yields.

The study, taken as a whole, reports: Significant though moderate, a shortening of TCRB CDR3s appeared in all four CD4+ subsets of Type 1 diabetes patients. Type 1 diabetes patients showed fewer insertions and more deletions at VDJ junctions.

V lost 0 bases and J lost 10, with 13 bases in between. The CDR3 has 14 amino acids. Germline V gene sequence: CDR1 LGHNA, CDR2 YNFKEQ. Blood was collected once per donor into heparin, averaging around 120 mL. The chain employs TRBV4-2 and TRBJ2-1, with D unclear. This receptor was obtained from a man aged 30-40 years with type 1 diabetes. The sequencing input was naive CD4+ T cells from blood. The CDR3 protein is CASSQDSESGEQFF. The CDR3 region has the DNA TGTGCCAGCAGCCAAGACTCGGAGTCCGGGGAGCAGTTCTTC.